A single sample is the source of the 3 T cell receptor beta chains below, sequenced in a study of shared clonotypes between healthy human individuals. Sequencing used immunoSEQ multiplex PCR; TCRdb keeps in-frame clones, though not all of them. The table lists a few hundred thousand clones, approximately 96% of them singletons. The specimen was memory CD8+ T cells sorted from blood. Subset given: CD45RO+ cells pooled with CCR7-negative TemRA cells. These receptors were obtained from a man younger than 40 in good health.

This clone was recorded once. J is TRBJ2-6 and V is TRBV30; D remains unclear. There are 17 residues in the CDR3. The germline V gene encodes CDR1 GTSNPN and CDR2 SVGIG (reference sequence). V shed 4 bases and J shed 5 bases, with 21 bases lying between them. The CDR3 loop is CAWTAQRYNNRANVLTF. The CDR3 nucleotides read TGTGCCTGGACAGCCCAGCGTTATAACAATCGGGCCAACGTCCTGACTTTC.

This chain links TRBV6-1 with TRBJ2-7, with a possible D match to TRBD2 (6 bases). Germline CDR1 MNHNS, CDR2 SASEGT. Trimming shortened V by 7 bases and J by 2 bases, and 9 bases separated the two germline ends. The CDR3 spans 12 residues. DNA of the CDR3: TGTGCCAGCACCCTAGCGCCCTACGAGCAGTACTTC. Its protein is CASTLAPYEQYF.

In DNA form, the CDR3 reads TGCGCCAGCAGCCCCGTAGCGGGAGGGAGTAAGACCCAGTACTTC. It codes for CASSPVAGGSKTQYF. The chain carries TRBV5-1 and TRBJ2-5; 11 positions match TRBD2. Germline loops: CDR1 SGHRS, CDR2 YFSETQ. The CDR3 length is 15 residues. V was clipped by 4 bases and J by 6 bases; unmatched bases: 8.